The 14 T cell receptor beta chains given below trace back to one sample, sequenced in a study of technical replicates of blood from a handful of donors. TCRdb's copy holds only in-frame clones and misses some; the assay was immunoSEQ multiplex PCR. The table lists around 62,000 clones, approximately 97% of them singletons, with roughly 0.26% in the top ten. Sample: T cells isolated from PBMCs. The receptor set was obtained from a human donor in good health.

This clone was recorded only once. V is TRBV6-6 and J is TRBJ2-1; 11 nucleotides agree with TRBD2. V was pared by 9 bases and J by 4 bases, with 8 bases of the junction left unmatched. This CDR3 spans 15 amino acids. Germline V lookup: CDR1 MNHNY, CDR2 SVGAGI (reference sequence). The chain's CDR3 is CASWPPSGGYNEQFF. CDR3 nucleotide sequence: TGTGCCAGTTGGCCCCCTAGCGGGGGGTACAATGAGCAGTTCTTC.

This clone was found a few times. The chain uses TRBV5-1 and TRBJ2-7; no clear D gene. Deletions cut 4 bases from V and 4 bases from J, with 12 bases between. Germline-derived CDR1 and CDR2 are SGHRS and YFSETQ. CDR3 size: 13 residues. CDR3 bases: TGCGCCAGCAGCCCTGGAGCTTTTTACGAGCAGTACTTC. It specifies CASSPGAFYEQYF.

The chain couples TRBV7-9 to TRBJ2-4; tentatively, D is TRBD2 (5 bases). V lost 6 bases and J lost 0, with 15 bases in between. The CDR3 has 16 amino acids. The V gene's germline CDR1 is SEHNR and CDR2 FQNEAQ (reference sequence). This CDR3 reads CASSPRTALAKNIQYF. CDR3 DNA sequence: TGTGCCAGCAGTCCACGGACTGCGCTAGCCAAAAACATTCAGTACTTC. The entire variable domain, with the rest obtained from reference TRBV7-9 and TRBJ2-4, is as follows: DTGVSQNPRHKITKRGQNVTFRCDPISEHNRLYWYRQTLGQGPEFLTYFQNEAQLEKSRLLSDRFSAERPKGSFSTLEIQRTEQGDSAMYLCASSPRTALAKNIQYFGAGTRLSVL.

The V gene is TRBV9, the J gene TRBJ2-1; TRBD1 agrees at 11 bases. Germline values: CDR1 SGDLS, CDR2 YYNGEE. V trimming: 3 bases; J trimming: 8 bases; junction bases outside the gene matches: 1. The length of the CDR3 is 13 residues. CDR3 amino acids: CASSGGQGDEQFF. The CDR3 DNA reads as TGTGCCAGCAGCGGGGGACAGGGGGATGAGCAGTTCTTC.

This rearrangement joins TRBV19 to TRBJ2-3; perhaps TRBD1 as D (5 bases). The germline gives CDR1 LNHDA, CDR2 SQIVND (reference sequence). Trimming left V 3 bases short and J 2 bases short, with 12 bases between. This CDR3 is 15 amino acids long. The chain's CDR3 is CASSIQGQDTDTQYF. CDR3 bases: TGTGCCAGTAGTATTCAAGGACAAGACACAGATACGCAGTATTTT.

This clone was seen once. The V call is TRBV29-1, the J call TRBJ1-2; 7 bases match TRBD1. The CDR3 runs to 12 residues. V dropped 6 bases and J dropped 5; count of bases not matched to a gene: 6. Looked up from germline, CDR1 is SQVTM and CDR2 is ANQGSEA. CDR3 DNA: TGCAGCGTGTCCGGGACAGATTATGGCTACACCTTC. Its protein is CSVSGTDYGYTF.

This chain connects TRBV2 to TRBJ2-7; TRBD2 aligns across 8 bases. J lost 3 bases, V lost 8 bases, and 9 bases had no gene match. Per germline, CDR1 SNHLY and CDR2 FYNNEI. The CDR3 consists of 14 residues. The CDR3 DNA is TGTGCCAGCCGTCCCAGGAGCGGGAGCTACGAGCAGTACTTC. As protein: CASRPRSGSYEQYF.

This chain joins TRBV19 and TRBJ2-2; weak D call: TRBD1 (6 bases). Germline loops: CDR1 LNHDA, CDR2 SQIVND (reference sequence). This CDR3 is built from 14 residues. V lost 6 bases and J lost 0, with 8 bases in between. CDR3: CASRGAANTGELFF. In DNA, the CDR3 is TGTGCCAGTAGGGGGGCTGCGAACACCGGGGAGCTGTTTTTT.

CDR3 residues: CASSPTGGNYEQYF. The CDR3 DNA reads TGTGCCAGCAGCCCAACCGGGGGGAACTACGAGCAGTACTTC. The V and J genes are TRBV28 and TRBJ2-7, with 7 nucleotides matching TRBD2. CDR1 is MDHEN, CDR2 SYDVKM, per germline. This CDR3 is 14 amino acids long. Trimming took 6 bases from V and 3 from J; bases not matched to a gene: 8.

The rearrangement uses TRBV18 and TRBJ2-1; 10 nucleotides agree with TRBD2. Trimming cost V 5 bases and J 2 bases; bases outside gene matches: 3. The CDR3 is 15 residues long. Germline values: CDR1 KGHSH, CDR2 LQKENI. The CDR3 spells CASSWSGRAYNEQFF. The CDR3 DNA is TGTGCCAGCTCATGGAGCGGGAGGGCCTACAATGAGCAGTTCTTC.

The rearrangement joins TRBV27 to TRBJ2-3, with no clear D. The germline CDR1 and CDR2 sequences are MNHEY and SMNVEV (reference sequence). V was shortened by 4 bases and J by 9 bases, with 14 bases between the two germline ends. This CDR3 has 13 amino acids. The CDR3: CASSSELLSTQYF. CDR3 bases: TGTGCCAGCAGTTCGGAGCTGCTGTCGACGCAGTATTTT.

This sequence joins TRBV27 and TRBJ2-1, with 10 bases lining up with TRBD2. The V and J ends lost 3 bases and 4 bases, in that order; junction bases with no gene match: 3. The CDR3 totals 15 residues. Germline V gene lookup returns CDR1 MNHEY and CDR2 SMNVEV (reference sequence). Here the CDR3 reads CASSLVAGGYNEQFF. DNA for the CDR3: TGTGCCAGCAGTTTGGTAGCGGGAGGTTACAATGAGCAGTTCTTC.

The rearrangement uses TRBV29-1 and TRBJ2-1; TRBD2 aligns across 10 bases. CDR3 length: 14 amino acids. From germline, CDR1 is SQVTM and CDR2 ANQGSEA. The J segment lost 4 bases and the V segment lost 7 bases, leaving 7 bases of the junction unmatched. The CDR3 spells CSGALAGIYNEQFF. For the CDR3, the DNA is TGCAGCGGTGCACTAGCGGGAATTTACAATGAGCAGTTCTTC.

The chain recombines TRBV27 with TRBJ2-1; D is perhaps TRBD2 (6 bases). In germline, CDR1 is MNHEY, CDR2 SMNVEV (reference sequence). This CDR3 has 15 residues. Deletions cut 2 bases from V and 0 bases from J, with 8 bases between. The CDR3 DNA sequence: TGTGCCAGCAGTTTAGTCGGGAGCTCCTACAATGAGCAGTTCTTC. Amino acid sequence: CASSLVGSSYNEQFF.